This entry describes one T cell receptor (beta chain). It has no known antigen specificity. Base qualities are not recorded, but no much larger clone differs from it by a single base. V and J are trimmed by 0 bases and 15 bases, and the gene matches miss 9 bases of the junction. Based on the germline V gene, the CDR1 and CDR2 sequences are SGDLS and YYNGEE. Reading from cysteine to phenylalanine, the CDR3 counts 14 amino acids. The retained sequence is limited to the CDR3, 42 bases, with the frame set at the first base. Library prep was done by the immunoSEQ multiplex PCR assay. For the multiplex PCR, a mixture combining 60 forward primers for TCR Vbeta segments and 13 reverse primers for TCR Jbeta segments was used. The CDR3 region of rearranged TCR beta genes was amplified from genomic DNA with a multiplex PCR assay. The Illumina HiSeq System was used to sequence the amplified TCR beta libraries as 87-base-pair reads. The authors processed their data as follows. In a later analysis, some 80 million unique TCR beta chains were counted across the roughly 670 repertoires, and approximately 11 million of these chains were shared by at least two donors. A nearest-neighbor algorithm error-corrected the raw reads and collapsed the reads into unique sequences, merging closely related sequences to remove PCR and sequencing errors. V, D and J gene segments were assigned by aligning CDR3 sequences to IMGT reference sequences. For a sequence to be retained, a match of at least six nucleotides was required to both a V gene segment and a J gene segment. Rearrangements were called productive when the CDR3 lacked stop codons and stayed in frame with V and J; all others were non-productive. Following IMGT convention, CDR3 was defined as the stretch from the second conserved V-encoded cysteine to the conserved J-encoded phenylalanine. The earlier analysis of some 600 of the donors excluded sequences that lacked an unambiguous match to a single V gene segment. An earlier analysis of 500 to 600 of the donors classified V segments as functional when productive rearrangements were above 56.7% and as segregating when the standard deviation between donors was above 5%. A statistical classification framework was built to diagnose cytomegalovirus status from the catalog of TCR beta chain sequences. A later analysis assigned V and J genes by comparing TCR nucleotide sequences with IMGT/GENE-DB human TR gene sequences. The TCRdist pipeline was used in a later analysis to assign CDR3 sequences and most-parsimonious VDJ recombination scenarios. In a later analysis, every TCR beta chain was defined by the combination of its CDR3 amino acid sequence and its V-gene family, and reads without a unique V-gene family were dropped. A later analysis removed several hundred highly shared, low-generation-probability nucleotide sequences to deal with suspected cross-contamination and a sequencing artifact. For each public chain, a later analysis derived a clonal expansion index from normalized ranks of inferred template counts within each repertoire. In a later analysis, generation probabilities were computed using a VDJ recombination model fitted to out-of-frame rearrangements, and the results were checked against IGoR. A later analysis scored TCR-TCR, TCR-HLA and TCR-CMV co-occurrence with hypergeometric tests, applying a repertoire-size bias correction to TCR pairs. False discovery rates were estimated in a later analysis by permuting HLA or CMV assignments 20 times. In a later analysis, co-occurring TCRs were grouped using DBSCAN, and TCRdist sequence similarity was added for clustering within HLA-allele-positive subsets. For co-occurrence clustering, repertoires with fewer than 30,000 or more than 120,000 public chains were excluded, along with five or six repertoires with anomalous nucleotide sharing. As stored in TCRdb, this immuneACCESS dataset retains in-frame rearrangements with V and J assigned. A fraction of the clones does not appear; measured against another copy, unresolved V genes explain less than half of the discrepancy, and the remainder lacks a known reason. V and J calls and clone size are as listed in that table; D and trimming were resolved from the DNA. The sample yields 90,000 to 130,000 clones; approximately 84% were counted once. The top ten constitute around 1.9% of the sample.

The data belong to a study of cytomegalovirus exposure and HLA in healthy donors (dated by TCRdb to 2016 to 2017). About the investigation overall: According to an earlier analysis of a few hundred of the donors, about 170 million T cells yielded over 90 million unique TCR beta sequences and roughly 280 Gb of sequence data. An early release covering roughly 600 HLA-typed donors comprised about 300 gigabases of sequencing data and around 80 million unique TCR sequences. Among the roughly 400 genotyped donors, approximately 82% belonged to the genetic ancestry cluster associated with self-reported Caucasian donors. The study aimed to test whether cataloging public T cell receptors could reveal signatures of past pathogen exposure. The study profiled the T cell repertoires of hundreds of subjects by immunosequencing and related them to cytomegalovirus serostatus. In addition to the first cohort of roughly 700 subjects, a separate validation cohort of 120 different subjects was used. To predict cytomegalovirus infection status, the study combined high-throughput TCR immunosequencing, statistical association of individual TCRs with disease status, and machine learning. A later analysis re-examined previously published TCR beta repertoires from roughly 650 donors and added high-resolution HLA genotyping to investigate patterns of TCR occurrence. Rather than drawing on any new phenotypic data, the later analysis identified candidate immune exposures from TCR beta sequences and the way those sequences occurred across donors. To decide whether each TCR beta V gene segment behaved as functional or pseudogenic, an earlier analysis of 587 of the donors relied on high-throughput TCR beta sequencing. Donor age, sex, ethnicity and CMV serostatus were compiled alongside the repertoire data. Genome-wide SNP genotypes for about three fifths of the roughly 700 donors were used in a later genetic analysis, which treated that subset as a discovery cohort. Every discovery cohort repertoire had been produced on one sequencing platform. Both class I and class II loci were covered by HLA typing, at four-digit resolution. The number of donors typed differed by locus, with roughly 629-640 for A, B, C, DRB1 and DQB1, roughly 550 for DQA1, 600 to 610 for DPA1, and some 440 for DPB1. A handful of DR-DQ haplotypes were handled as single units for association and clustering because linkage in the cohort was strong. Among roughly 400 genotyped donors of the cohort, an average of approximately 240,000 unique TCR beta nucleotide sequences was sequenced per donor, of which about 18% were non-productive.

The research as a whole found: In both the original and validation cohorts, the classifier was reported to diagnose cytomegalovirus status with high specificity and sensitivity. In vitro tests confirmed that a few of the cytomegalovirus-associated TCR beta chains recognize cytomegalovirus antigens. In a later analysis, HLA-associated TCR beta chains were found to be more clonally expanded and to have lower generation probabilities than equally common non-associated chains. A later analysis associated 16,951 TCR beta sequences with specific HLA alleles at a false discovery rate of 0.05. V-gene and J-gene trimming of TCR beta chains was associated with a missense DCLRE1C variant in a later genetic analysis, and the association was replicated in an independent cohort. A further reported finding was that TCR beta sequences accurately predicted the HLA-A and HLA-B alleles for most subjects in the first cohort. Because counts were too low, some 17 rarely observed V segments, including chromosome 9 orphons, were left out of the earlier analysis of some 600 of the donors. According to the authors, the approach could potentially be generalized to other disease states and immunological phenotypes. A later analysis found that TCR association rates varied across HLA loci, with DRB1 alleles showing the most associated TCRs and HLA-C alleles the fewest. A cluster of highly shared sequence variants was judged likely to be a technical artifact of the sequencing pipeline. According to a later analysis, parvovirus B19, influenza, CMV and Epstein-Barr virus appeared linked to several top co-occurrence clusters. When HLA alleles, especially DR and DQ, strongly co-occurred, attributing TCR associations to individual alleles was difficult. Roughly uniform sequencing depth across donors was assumed in presence/absence analyses, although this assumption may not hold. The only immune exposure information available for the cohort was CMV serostatus. HLA typing was unavailable for some donors at each locus, so association tests used only the typed subset. Some IMGT-functional V segments, including TRBV6-2 and TRBV6-3, could not be distinguished by the 87-base-pair reads and were therefore excluded. Only TCR beta chains were sequenced in this cohort, and the absence of alpha or paired-chain data limited detectable features. While some public TCRs were present in many individuals, most TCR sequences turned up only very rarely across donors. A later analysis found that most CMV-associated TCR beta chains appeared HLA-restricted, with HLA associations seemingly driven largely by CMV exposure. The study gave a list of more than 150 TCR beta chains associated with cytomegalovirus. A later genetic analysis reported fewer N-insertions in productive TCRs among donors in an Asian-associated ancestry cluster than the approximately 670-donor mean. In an earlier analysis of fewer than 750 of the donors, most TCR beta V segments were observed in productive rearrangements about 87% or about 30% of the time, broadly matching IMGT annotations. Linkage disequilibrium might explain the correlated functional status among segregating V segments, but an unknown experimental factor could not be excluded.

The cohort was made up of hundreds of healthy bone marrow donors. All cohort members were sampled while nominally healthy, although unrecorded immune exposures were likely present. The donor was CMV seronegative and belonged to the group of over 350 seronegative cohort members. A peripheral blood sample was collected from each donor, and TCR beta sequencing was performed on peripheral blood mononuclear cells. Genomic DNA extraction from the blood cell samples was performed with the Qiagen DNeasy Blood Extraction Kit. The sequence is built from TRBV9 and TRBJ2-1, with 10 bases aligning to TRBD1. This sequence was found in a middle-aged man in good health and CMV-seronegative. Sequences were obtained from PBMCs. The CDR3 reads CASSVASSGQGSFF. The bases are TGTGCCAGCAGCGTAGCTTCCTCGGGACAGGGGTCGTTCTTC.